What follows are 28 T cell receptor beta chains derived from one specimen sequenced in a study of T cell responses to AZD1222 COVID-19 vaccine. Here immunoSEQ multiplex PCR was the method, and the copy in TCRdb shows in-frame clones only, minus some. This table holds 100,000 or so clones, roughly 90% found once. The sequencing used peripheral blood, collected on day 0 of AZD1222 vaccination. The receptors come from an adult in good health.

This clone occurred a few times. The gene calls are TRBV5-1 and TRBJ2-1; 13 nucleotides align to TRBD2. The CDR3 spans 16 residues. Germline loops: CDR1 SGHRS, CDR2 YFSETQ. The V segment lost 4 bases and the J segment 2 bases; nucleotides outside the gene matches: 3. The CDR3 reads CASSDTSGGAYNEQFF. For the CDR3, the DNA is TGCGCCAGCAGCGACACTAGCGGGGGGGCCTACAATGAGCAGTTCTTC.

The rearrangement links TRBV27 to TRBJ2-3; 8 nucleotides line up with TRBD2. Germline CDR1 MNHEY, CDR2 SMNVEV (reference sequence). J lost 2 bases, V lost 2 bases, and 9 bases had no gene match. This CDR3 contains 17 residues. The CDR3 spells CASSLEFSGLVTDTQYF. The CDR3 DNA follows: TGTGCCAGCAGTTTAGAATTTTCGGGACTAGTCACAGATACGCAGTATTTT.

V and J are TRBV5-4 and TRBJ1-2; no clear D gene. The CDR3 length is 13 residues. Trimming removed 4 bases at V and 1 base at J, with 8 bases between. Germline V CDR1 and CDR2: SGHNT, YYREEE (reference sequence). CDR3 nucleotides: TGTGCCAGCAGCCCGACTGTTAACTATGGCTACACCTTC. Its protein product is CASSPTVNYGYTF.

The J gene is TRBJ1-6, the V gene TRBV10-3; no clear D gene. The CDR3 is 14 residues long. From germline, CDR1 is ENHRY and CDR2 SYGVKD. V shed 0 bases and J shed 7 bases, with 7 bases lying between them. For the CDR3, the DNA is TGTGCCATCAGTGAGTCAGGGAGAAATTCACCCCTCCACTTT. This encodes CAISESGRNSPLHF.

This clone was counted once. The V gene is TRBV6-5, the J gene TRBJ1-2, with a weak D call TRBD1 (6 bases). This CDR3 has 13 amino acids. Per germline, CDR1 MNHEY and CDR2 SVGAGI. The V gene lost 5 bases and the J gene lost 6 bases, with 13 bases spanning the gap. CDR3 loop: CASSKIGTHGYTF. The DNA of the CDR3 is TGTGCCAGCAGTAAAATAGGGACACATGGCTACACCTTC.

J is TRBJ2-5 and V is TRBV27; D not resolved. The CDR3 spans 12 residues. Per germline, CDR1 MNHEY and CDR2 SMNVEV (reference sequence). Trimming stripped 0 bases from V and 5 bases from J, with 4 bases between. The CDR3 loop is CASSLSGETQYF. The CDR3, as DNA: TGTGCCAGCAGTTTATCCGGGGAGACCCAGTACTTC.

This chain uses TRBV5-1 with TRBJ1-1; D possibly corresponds to TRBD1 (6 bases). V was shortened by 2 bases and J by 4 bases, with 15 bases between the two germline ends. The germline V gene encodes CDR1 SGHRS and CDR2 YFSETQ. The CDR3 spans 15 residues. The CDR3 nucleotides read TGCGCCAGCAGCTTCGACAGCCAGGGGACCACTGAAGCTTTCTTT. Translating gives CASSFDSQGTTEAFF.

The chain joins TRBV3-1 (or the pseudogene TRBV3-2) to TRBJ2-2; the D gene is possibly TRBD2 (7 bases). This CDR3 region has 15 residues. The germline CDR1 and CDR2 sequences are LGHDT and YNNKEL (reference sequence). V was shortened by 4 bases and J by 9 bases, with 18 bases between the two germline ends. CDR3 in amino acids: CASSRGGGSARELFF. The CDR3 DNA reads as TGTGCCAGCAGCCGGGGGGGCGGGAGTGCACGGGAGCTGTTTTTT.

The rearrangement links TRBV2 to TRBJ2-1; a possible D gene is TRBD2 (5 bases). The germline V gene encodes CDR1 SNHLY and CDR2 FYNNEI. V was trimmed by 5 bases and J by 0 bases, leaving 14 bases between them. This CDR3 has 16 amino acids. The CDR3: CASSQTRTSSYNEQFF. CDR3 sequence (DNA): TGTGCCAGCAGTCAGACAAGAACTAGCTCCTACAATGAGCAGTTCTTC.

This chain joins TRBV19 and TRBJ2-1; D uncertain. CDR3 length: 13 residues. Germline lookup yields CDR1 LNHDA and CDR2 SQIVND (reference sequence). Trimming took off 7 bases at V and 4 bases at J, with 11 bases between the two ends. The CDR3 DNA reads TGTGCCAGTACCGGACCCCCTTACAATGAGCAGTTCTTC. It codes for CASTGPPYNEQFF. Combining the CDR3 with reference TRBV19 and TRBJ2-1 gives the whole variable domain DGGITQSPKYLFRKEGQNVTLSCEQNLNHDAMYWYRQDPGQGLRLIYYSQIVNDFQKGDIAEGYSVSREKKESFPLTVTSAQKNPTAFYLCASTGPPYNEQFFGPGTRLTVL.

The chain recombines TRBV2 with TRBJ1-2, with D tentatively TRBD1 (6 bases). Deletions cut 0 bases from V and 6 bases from J, with 17 bases between. The CDR3 consists of 16 residues. CDR1 SNHLY and CDR2 FYNNEI come from the germline V gene. CDR3 loop: CASSEAGVAGVDGYTF. In DNA, the CDR3 is TGTGCCAGCAGTGAAGCCGGGGTAGCAGGGGTTGATGGCTACACCTTC.

The V and J genes are TRBV2 and TRBJ2-7; 7 bases map to TRBD1. Per the germline V gene, CDR1 is SNHLY and CDR2 is FYNNEI. The junction had 5 bases not matched to a gene; V was cut back by 0 bases and J by 0 bases. The CDR3 consists of 16 residues. CDR3 residues: CASSEADRPSSYEQYF. Written as DNA, the CDR3 is TGTGCCAGCAGTGAAGCGGACAGGCCGAGCTCCTACGAGCAGTACTTC.

The V gene is TRBV5-1, the J gene TRBJ2-5, with TRBD2 as a possible D gene (5 bases). Trimming stripped 3 bases from V and 5 bases from J, with 14 bases between. The CDR3 length is 14 residues. Germline assignment: CDR1 SGHRS and CDR2 YFSETQ. Here the CDR3 DNA reads TGCGCCAGCAGCTACGGACGGGGTAGGGAGACCCAGTACTTC. It encodes CASSYGRGRETQYF.

V usage is TRBV3-1 (or the pseudogene TRBV3-2) and J usage is TRBJ1-4; D is unclear. The germline V gene has CDR1 LGHDT and CDR2 YNNKEL (reference sequence). Trimming removed 2 bases from V and 7 bases from J, with 8 bases in between. This CDR3 has 13 residues. For the CDR3, the DNA is TGTGCCAGCAGCCAATCATTAGGTGAAAAACTGTTTTTT. Translation: CASSQSLGEKLFF.

This chain connects TRBV9 to TRBJ2-7, with 8 nucleotides matching TRBD1. There are 15 residues in the CDR3. The V gene's germline CDR1 is SGDLS and CDR2 YYNGEE. Unmatched junction bases numbered 9, after V lost 4 bases and J lost 3 bases. The CDR3 protein is CASSYGQGQGYEQYF. The CDR3 coding sequence is TGTGCCAGCAGCTACGGACAGGGACAAGGCTACGAGCAGTACTTC. Using reference TRBV9 and TRBJ2-7 for the parts outside the CDR3, the full variable domain is DSGVTQTPKHLITATGQRVTLRCSPRSGDLSVYWYQQSLDQGLQFLIQYYNGEERAKGNILERFSAQQFPDLHSELNLSSLELGDSALYFCASSYGQGQGYEQYFGPGTRLTVT.

The V call is TRBV28, the J call TRBJ1-2; 7 bases agree with TRBD1. The CDR3 contains 15 residues. CDR1 is MDHEN and CDR2 is SYDVKM in the germline V gene. Germline trimming cut 5 bases from V and 4 bases from J; bases unmatched to any gene: 10. The CDR3 region is CASSPSPGQSYGYTF. The CDR3 coding sequence is TGTGCCAGCAGTCCCTCTCCGGGACAGAGCTATGGCTACACCTTC.

The genes are TRBV29-1 and TRBJ2-7; weak D call: TRBD2 (6 bases). This CDR3 is 12 amino acids long. Germline CDR1 and CDR2: SQVTM and ANQGSEA. The V end lost 6 bases, the J end lost 0 bases, and 9 bases lay between the germline ends. The CDR3 loop reads CSVGTRSYEQYF. DNA for the CDR3: TGCAGCGTGGGGACTCGCTCCTACGAGCAGTACTTC.

The chain recombines TRBV12-5 with TRBJ2-1; D might be TRBD1 or TRBD2, each matching 5 bases. The germline V gene has CDR1 LGHNT and CDR2 FRNRAP. The CDR3 is 16 residues long. V gave up 5 bases and J gave up 0 bases, with 14 bases separating them. The CDR3 loop reads CASGQTGTVSYNEQFF. CDR3 DNA sequence: TGTGCTAGTGGTCAAACCGGGACGGTCTCCTACAATGAGCAGTTCTTC.

The chain links TRBV9 to TRBJ2-3; 10 bases line up with TRBD2. This CDR3 region has 16 residues. Germline V lookup: CDR1 SGDLS, CDR2 YYNGEE. Unmatched junction bases numbered 2, after V lost 0 bases and J lost 1 base. The CDR3 bases are TGTGCCAGCAGCGTAGGAGGGACTAGCGGCACAGATACGCAGTATTTT. This encodes CASSVGGTSGTDTQYF.

This chain links TRBV7-2 with TRBJ1-1; D unclear. The V end was cut by 1 base, the J end by 0 bases, with 12 bases between. There are 16 residues in the CDR3. The germline CDR1 and CDR2 sequences are SGHTA and FQGNSA. The CDR3 here is CASSLESGSLNTEAFF. The CDR3 DNA follows: TGTGCCAGCAGCTTAGAGAGTGGCTCCTTGAACACTGAAGCTTTCTTT.

This clone was detected a few times. The chain links TRBV19 to TRBJ2-6; a weak D match, TRBD1 (5 bases). The CDR3 is 14 residues long. Germline V gene sequence: CDR1 LNHDA, CDR2 SQIVND (reference sequence). Trimming removed 8 bases at V and 1 base at J, with 9 bases between. The CDR3 region has the DNA TGTGCCAGTCACACAGGTTCTGGGGCCAACGTCCTGACTTTC. This gives the protein CASHTGSGANVLTF.

The chain uses TRBV7-3 and TRBJ2-5, with D unclear. This CDR3 region has 13 residues. The V gene lost 5 bases and the J gene lost 1 base, with 8 bases spanning the gap. Germline CDR1 is SGHTA and CDR2 is FQGTGA. The CDR3 is CASSRRAQETQYF. Here the CDR3 DNA reads TGTGCCAGCAGCCGACGGGCCCAAGAGACCCAGTACTTC.

The rearrangement uses TRBV24-1 and TRBJ2-3, with D hard to call. The length of the CDR3 is 15 residues. Per germline, CDR1 KGHDR and CDR2 SFDVKD. V was pared by 4 bases and J by 5 bases, with 15 bases between. In nucleotides, the CDR3 is TGTGCCACCAGTGACCACCGGCTCGTAGTAGATACGCAGTATTTT. Translating it yields CATSDHRLVVDTQYF.

The V call is TRBV6-4, the J call TRBJ1-5; a weak D match, TRBD1 (5 bases). Trimming took 5 bases from V and 4 from J, leaving 9 bases between them. There are 13 residues in the CDR3. From germline, CDR1 is MRHNA and CDR2 SNTAGT. CDR3 sequence: CASSRDGNQPQHF. CDR3 nucleotides: TGTGCCAGCAGTCGGGACGGAAATCAGCCCCAGCATTTT.

The rearrangement joins TRBV19 to TRBJ1-5; the D gene is possibly TRBD1 (5 bases). This CDR3 has 17 amino acids. Germline V gene data show CDR1 as LNHDA and CDR2 as SQIVND (reference sequence). V was pared by 3 bases and J by 0 bases, with 15 bases between. Written as DNA, the CDR3 is TGTGCCAGTAGTATCGTTCCGGGACCGAGTAGCAATCAGCCCCAGCATTTT. It encodes CASSIVPGPSSNQPQHF.

V gene TRBV6-4 combines with J gene TRBJ2-3; tentative D call: TRBD1 (6 bases). Per the germline V gene, CDR1 is MRHNA and CDR2 is SNTAGT. The V end lost 3 bases, the J end lost 3 bases, and 10 bases lay between the germline ends. The CDR3 loop spans 14 amino acids. This CDR3 reads CASSEQGGTDTQYF. The CDR3 DNA follows: TGTGCCAGCAGTGAACAGGGTGGGACAGATACGCAGTATTTT.

This chain connects TRBV5-1 to TRBJ2-5, with 15 bases lining up with TRBD2. The CDR3 consists of 16 residues. V lost 3 bases to trimming and J lost 2 bases; unmatched junction nucleotides: 2. In germline, CDR1 is SGHRS, CDR2 YFSETQ. Here the CDR3 reads CASSSGTSGRQETQYF. CDR3 nucleotide sequence: TGCGCCAGCAGCTCCGGGACTAGCGGGAGGCAAGAGACCCAGTACTTC.

The rearrangement joins TRBV6-5 to TRBJ1-5, with 7 bases matching TRBD1. Germline CDR1 MNHEY, CDR2 SVGAGI. V trimming: 4 bases; J trimming: 5 bases; junction bases outside the gene matches: 5. The CDR3 loop spans 14 amino acids. CDR3 in DNA: TGTGCCAGCAGTTCACAGGGGAGGCATCAGCCCCAGCATTTT. Translation gives CASSSQGRHQPQHF.